The sample holds many counts of the clone carrying this T cell receptor (beta chain). Its specificity is unknown. CDR3 length: 17 residues. After removal of 4 bases from V and 0 bases from J, the junction contained 8 bases not matched to a gene. CDR1 is MNHEY, CDR2 SVGEGT, per germline. This record comes from a study of neurological immune-mediated disorders. Overall study findings and caveats: The absence of any CDR3 amino acid sequence shared by expanded clones across subjects suggests that repertoires were private in all groups.

Time point specified: longitudinal time-point 2. Preparation of the unsorted libraries drew on 2 million PBMCs stored at -80 C. The cDNA was synthesized by means of template-switch 5'RACE, which was carried out with 10-nucleotide random UMIs. TCRdb reprocessed the 5' RACE reads with MiXCR, giving one entry per CDR3 protein. The sample holds approximately 82,000 distinct CDR3 sequences; around 13% are singletons and the top ten take 5%. The TCR was taken from a female donor with HTLV-1-associated myelopathy (HAM/TSP). V is TRBV6-2 or TRBV6-3 and J is TRBJ2-1; 8 bases match TRBD1. Sequencing was done on a sample of PBMCs. CDR3 sequence (DNA): TGTGCCAGCAGTTCGCGACAGGGGACCAGCTCCTACAATGAGCAGTTCTTC. It codes for CASSSRQGTSSYNEQFF.